Below, 23 T cell receptor beta chains from the same sample are listed, as sequenced in a study of blood T cells in healthy people across ages. Together with a sample-barcoded 5' primer, a J-beta primer mix was included in a second PCR lasting about 6 to 11 cycles. TCRdb fed the 5' RACE reads into MiXCR, producing one record per CDR3 protein. The sample holds roughly 800,000 distinct CDR3 sequences, roughly 25% seen once. These data were also reused for a study on T cells of mothers and their children.

Sequenced sample: blood. The receptors come from a boy between 10 and 17 years old in good health.

This clonotype was picked up a small number of times. The V call is TRBV4-1, the J call TRBJ2-5; tentative D call: TRBD1 (6 bases). The J call is uncertain, as TRBJ2-7 better fits the DNA end. CDR3 size: 15 residues. Germline assignment: CDR1 MGHRA and CDR2 YSYEKL. The CDR3 is CASSHQQGSLYEQYF. The CDR3 DNA is TGCGCCAGCAGCCACCAACAGGGTAGTCTGTACGAGCAGTACTTC.

This rearrangement joins TRBV7-6 to TRBJ2-1, with 14 bases that match TRBD2. The CDR3 is made up of 15 amino acids. The V gene's germline CDR1 is SGHVS and CDR2 FNYEAQ. V lost 5 bases and J lost 7; bases outside the gene matches: 4. The CDR3 DNA reads TGTGCCAGCAGCCGGACTAGCGGGGGGCCTAATGAGCAGTTCTTC. Translated, it gives CASSRTSGGPNEQFF.

The CDR3 here is CASSQDSWGGRPYYEQYF. The CDR3 region has the DNA TGTGCCAGCAGCCAAGATTCCTGGGGAGGTCGGCCCTACTACGAGCAGTACTTC. J is TRBJ2-5 and V is TRBV14, with D perhaps matching TRBD2 (6 bases). TRBJ2-7 matches the DNA end more closely, so the J call is doubtful. In germline, CDR1 is SGHDN, CDR2 FVKESK. This CDR3 has 18 residues.

In its sample, this clonotype was seen a few times. This chain joins TRBV4-1 and TRBJ1-5; 7 bases are shared with TRBD1. Per the germline V gene, CDR1 is MGHRA and CDR2 is YSYEKL. The CDR3 totals 14 residues. Trimming cost V 6 bases and J 4 bases; bases outside gene matches: 6. CDR3 in DNA: TGCGCCAGCAGTAGAGGACAGGCGAATCAGCCCCAGCATTTT. Its translation is CASSRGQANQPQHF.

V usage is TRBV5-5 and J usage is TRBJ2-6; D tentatively fits TRBD1 or TRBD2 (6 bases each). The CDR3 has 17 amino acids. The V gene's germline CDR1 is SGHKS and CDR2 YYEKEE (reference sequence). The ends were cut back, 0 bases at V and 0 bases at J, with 10 bases in the middle. The CDR3 sequence is CASSLDGGPSGANVLTF. The CDR3 nucleotides are TGTGCCAGCAGCTTGGATGGGGGGCCCTCTGGGGCCAACGTCCTGACTTTC.

This clonotype appeared a few times. The chain employs TRBV29-1 and TRBJ2-1, with a possible D match to TRBD1 (5 bases). Trimming cost V 0 bases and J 4 bases, with 13 bases left between them. CDR3 length: 15 amino acids. The V gene's germline CDR1 is SQVTM and CDR2 ANQGSEA. The CDR3 DNA is TGCAGCGTTGAAGATCTAGACAGTAAATACAATGAGCAGTTCTTC. Translation gives CSVEDLDSKYNEQFF.

The rearrangement joins TRBV30 to TRBJ2-1; 11 bases align to TRBD1. The J call may be mistaken, given a closer DNA end match to TRBJ2-7. The length of the CDR3 is 12 residues. The germline V gene encodes CDR1 GTSNPN and CDR2 SVGIG (reference sequence). The CDR3, as DNA: TGTGCCTCGGACAGGGGGCCTGGCGAGCAGTACTTC. Translated, it gives CASDRGPGEQYF.

This chain joins TRBV11-2 and TRBJ2-2; the match to TRBD1 covers 7 bases. V was pared by 3 bases and J by 6 bases, with 13 bases of the junction left unmatched. Germline V gene sequence: CDR1 SGHAT, CDR2 FQNNGV. CDR3 length: 17 amino acids. The CDR3 DNA reads as TGTGCCAGCAGCTTTACAGGGGCCCTAGCTGTCCCCGGGGAGCTGTTTTTT. Its translation is CASSFTGALAVPGELFF. Complete variable domain (other parts from reference TRBV11-2 and TRBJ2-2): EAGVAQSPRYKIIEKRQSVAFWCNPISGHATLYWYQQILGQGPKLLIQFQNNGVVDDSQLPKDRFSAERLKGVDSTLKIQPAKLEDSAVYLCASSFTGALAVPGELFFGEGSRLTVL.

This clonotype occurred a few times. The chain joins TRBV4-1 to TRBJ1-4; perhaps TRBD1 as D (5 bases). The CDR3 totals 13 residues. The V end was cut by 3 bases, the J end by 13 bases, with 15 bases between. Germline lookup yields CDR1 MGHRA and CDR2 YSYEKL. The DNA of the CDR3 is TGCGCCAGCAGCCAGGGGACGGTCTCCGGACTGTTTTTT. This sequence encodes CASSQGTVSGLFF.

This clonotype was counted between two and nine times. CDR3 nucleotide sequence: TGTGCCAGCAGTTTAGCGGGCTACATGGGGCAGGTCATGGCCGGGGAGCTGTTTTTT. This codes for CASSLAGYMGQVMAGELFF. The chain joins TRBV12-3 or TRBV12-4 to TRBJ2-2; TRBD1 might be the D (5 bases). This CDR3 has 19 residues. Trimming took off 0 bases at V and 6 bases at J, with 23 bases between the two ends.

On this clonotype itself: The conserved closing phenylalanine or tryptophan is absent in this CDR3, likely reflecting a read error. The chain uses TRBV20-1 and TRBJ1-6, with a possible D match to TRBD1 (6 bases). The CDR3 spans 14 residues. The V gene lost 6 bases and the J gene lost 7 bases, with 16 bases spanning the gap. The germline V gene encodes CDR1 DFQATT and CDR2 SNEGSKA (reference sequence). CDR3 coding DNA: TGCAGTGCCAGGGGCAGCTGGGAAAATTCACCCCTCCACCTT. Protein: CSARGSWENSPLHL.

This clonotype was seen a handful of times. The junction differs from germline at one of its ends, possibly a read error. This chain links TRBV28 with TRBJ2-6; possibly TRBD1 for D (5 bases). Germline V lookup: CDR1 MDHEN, CDR2 SYDVKM. CDR3 size: 16 residues. The CDR3 region is CASSFRLGSGANALTF. In DNA, the CDR3 is TGTGCCAGCAGTTTTAGGCTGGGCTCTGGGGCCAACGCCCTGACTTTC. Full variable domain (rest looked up from reference TRBV28 and TRBJ2-6): DVKVTQSSRYLVKRTGEKVFLECVQDMDHENMFWYRQDPGLGLRLIYFSYDVKMKEKGDIPEGYSVSREKKERFSLILESASTNQTSMYLCASSFRLGSGANALTFGAGSRLTVL.

The J gene is TRBJ1-1, the V gene TRBV3-1; D unclear. The CDR3 has 15 residues. V was clipped by 5 bases and J by 1 base, with 14 bases between them. CDR1 and CDR2 from the germline V gene are LGHDT and YNNKEL (reference sequence). CDR3 coding DNA: TGTGCCAGCAGCAGTTCATCCACCGGGAACACTGAAGCTTTCTTT. Translation gives CASSSSSTGNTEAFF.

This sequence joins TRBV30 and TRBJ2-1; maybe TRBD2 (6 bases). The CDR3 is 14 residues long. Germline V gives CDR1 GTSNPN, CDR2 SVGIG (reference sequence). V shed 5 bases and J shed 0 bases, with 11 bases lying between them. For the CDR3, the DNA is TGTGCCTGGGGAGGGACTGGCTCCTACAATGAGCAGTTCTTC. It yields the protein CAWGGTGSYNEQFF.

The rearrangement links TRBV28 to TRBJ2-7, with D perhaps TRBD2 (5 bases). Germline CDR1 MDHEN, CDR2 SYDVKM. Trimming stripped 6 bases from V and 2 bases from J, with 11 bases between. This CDR3 comprises 13 residues. Written as DNA, the CDR3 is TGTGCCAGCAGAATGCCGGGAACCTACGAGCAGTACTTC. As protein: CASRMPGTYEQYF.

Many counts were recorded for this clonotype. This chain joins TRBV7-9 and TRBJ2-5, with no clear D. Germline CDR1 and CDR2: SEHNR and FQNEAQ (reference sequence). V gave up 5 bases and J gave up 5 bases, with 12 bases separating them. The length of the CDR3 is 13 residues. This CDR3 reads CASSPDTGETQYF. In nucleotides, the CDR3 is TGTGCCAGCAGCCCCGACACCGGGGAGACCCAGTACTTC.

In this sample, this clonotype turned up many times. This chain uses TRBV11-2 with TRBJ1-6; TRBD1 matches 8 bases. J was trimmed by 8 bases and V by 5 bases; bases with no gene match: 8. CDR3 length: 15 residues. The germline V gene encodes CDR1 SGHAT and CDR2 FQNNGV. CDR3 DNA sequence: TGTGCCAGCAGCCCGGGGGACAGGCCGTATTCACCCCTCCACTTT. It yields the protein CASSPGDRPYSPLHF.

V usage is TRBV25-1 and J usage is TRBJ1-6, with 10 bases that match TRBD1. Germline V gives CDR1 MGHDK, CDR2 SYGVNS. J lost 9 bases, V lost 4 bases, and 12 bases had no gene match. The CDR3 length is 17 residues. The CDR3 reads CASSASGTGDWVSPLHF. CDR3 DNA sequence: TGTGCCAGCAGTGCCTCAGGGACAGGGGATTGGGTTTCACCCCTCCACTTT.

This clonotype came up once. The chain joins TRBV6-2 or TRBV6-3 to TRBJ2-4; D perhaps matches TRBD1 (6 bases). Deletions cut 4 bases from V and 0 bases from J, with 22 bases between. Germline values: CDR1 MNHEY, CDR2 SVGEGT. This CDR3 is built from 19 residues. CDR3 coding DNA: TGTGCCAGCAGTTTCCTCCCGGGACACCAAGAGAAAGCCAAAAACATTCAGTACTTC. The encoded protein is CASSFLPGHQEKAKNIQYF.

This rearrangement joins TRBV20-1 to TRBJ2-2, with a possible D match to TRBD1 (5 bases). The V gene lost 1 base and the J gene lost 2 bases, with 8 bases spanning the gap. Germline V gene sequence: CDR1 DFQATT, CDR2 SNEGSKA (reference sequence). The CDR3 covers 14 residues. CDR3 sequence reads: CSARGTSNTGELFF. The DNA for the CDR3 is TGCAGTGCTAGAGGGACATCAAACACCGGGGAGCTGTTTTTT.

This clonotype was observed a few times. The chain carries TRBV7-9 and TRBJ2-7, with a tentative D call TRBD1 (5 bases). The CDR3 totals 15 residues. Trimming took 2 bases from V and 4 from J, leaving 15 bases between them. Germline values: CDR1 SEHNR, CDR2 FQNEAQ (reference sequence). The CDR3 sequence: CASSLYRRESYEQYF. CDR3 coding DNA: TGTGCCAGCAGCTTATACAGGCGTGAGTCTTACGAGCAGTACTTC. Using reference TRBV7-9 and TRBJ2-7 for the parts outside the CDR3, the full variable domain is DTGVSQNPRHKITKRGQNVTFRCDPISEHNRLYWYRQTLGQGPEFLTYFQNEAQLEKSRLLSDRFSAERPKGSFSTLEIQRTEQGDSAMYLCASSLYRRESYEQYFGPGTRLTVT.

This clonotype appeared a few times. The V and J genes are TRBV12-3 or TRBV12-4 and TRBJ1-1, with D possibly being TRBD1 (5 bases). This CDR3 has 10 amino acids. Between the trimmed V and J ends, which lost 6 bases and 9 bases, there was a span of 8 bases. CDR3 DNA: TGTGCCAGCAGCGGGGGTCAAGCTTTCTTT. Translated: CASSGGQAFF.

This clonotype was recorded a few times. This sequence joins TRBV7-9 and TRBJ1-4; D call uncertain. With 5 bases removed from V and 3 bases from J, the gap between germline ends came to 10 bases. The CDR3 has 14 amino acids. The germline V gene has CDR1 SEHNR and CDR2 FQNEAQ (reference sequence). The CDR3 spells CASSTLGPNEKLFF. The CDR3 DNA is TGTGCCAGCAGCACCCTTGGTCCTAATGAAAAACTGTTTTTT. The whole variable domain, filled in from reference TRBV7-9 and TRBJ1-4, reads DTGVSQNPRHKITKRGQNVTFRCDPISEHNRLYWYRQTLGQGPEFLTYFQNEAQLEKSRLLSDRFSAERPKGSFSTLEIQRTEQGDSAMYLCASSTLGPNEKLFFGSGTQLSVL.